Listed below are T cell receptor beta chains from one sample, sequenced in a study of CD8 T cell repertoires and HIV-1 epitope variants. Repertoires were generated with immunoSEQ multiplex PCR, while TCRdb's copy carries only in-frame clones and drops some. The sample holds about 3,500 clones, roughly 70% seen once. No antigen has been identified for these receptors. The sample was cultured CD8+ T cells derived from PBMCs. The source of these receptors is a male donor with HIV. Both conserved end residues are part of each CDR3. The D gene is left open where the match is weak. For some rows the clone size is stated as once, few or many, or as a class when expanded; others skip it.

TRBJ1-2 TRBV19 . . CASNLPGSYGYTF TGTGCCAGTAACCTACCGGGGAGCTATGGCTACACCTTC
TRBJ2-1 TRBV29-1 TRBD1 few CSVMGGTGENEQFF TGCAGCGTCATGGGAGGGACAGGGGAGAATGAGCAGTTCTTC
TRBJ1-1 TRBV7-9 . . CASSLRSQNTEAFF TGTGCCAGCAGCTTACGTTCACAGAACACTGAAGCTTTCTTT
TRBJ2-2 TRBV6-6 . . CASWGTGELFF TGTGCCAGCTGGGGCACCGGGGAGCTGTTTTTT
TRBJ2-3 TRBV5-1 . . CASSLEKEGDTQYF TGCGCCAGCAGCTTGGAGAAAGAAGGGGATACGCAGTATTTT
TRBJ2-4 TRBV7-2 . . CASSPGALAKNIQYF TGTGCCAGCAGCCCCGGGGCCCTAGCCAAAAACATTCAGTACTTC
TRBJ1-2 TRBV28 . few CASSPDQLGAGYTF TGTGCCAGCAGTCCCGACCAGCTCGGGGCTGGCTACACCTTC
TRBJ2-1 TRBV7-8 TRBD2 . CASRTSGGLSYNEQFF TGTGCCAGCAGGACTAGCGGGGGACTTTCCTACAATGAGCAGTTCTTC
TRBJ2-2 TRBV5-6 TRBD2 once CASTPLGGPVTGELFF TGTGCCAGCACCCCCCTGGGAGGGCCCGTCACCGGGGAGCTGTTTTTT
TRBJ1-1 TRBV30 . . CAWGLQNTEAFF TGTGCCTGGGGACTTCAGAACACTGAAGCTTTCTTT
TRBJ1-1 TRBV19 . few CASSPRWGDTEAFF TGTGCCAGTAGTCCCCGGTGGGGGGACACTGAAGCTTTCTTT
TRBJ2-3 TRBV7-9 . . CASSLLTDTQYF TGTGCCAGCAGCTTATTAACTGATACGCAGTATTTT
TRBJ2-3 TRBV5-6 TRBD2 . CASSSEGLAGGPDTQYF TGTGCCAGCAGCTCGGAAGGACTAGCGGGAGGGCCAGATACGCAGTATTTT
TRBJ2-2 TRBV6-5 TRBD1 . CASRPWTGRTGELFF TGTGCCAGCAGGCCCTGGACAGGGAGGACCGGGGAGCTGTTTTTT
TRBJ2-4 TRBV28 . . CASTERWGAQDIQYF TGTGCCAGCACCGAAAGGTGGGGGGCGCAGGACATTCAGTACTTC
TRBJ2-1 TRBV9 TRBD1 . CASSPETGGYYNEQFF TGTGCCAGCAGCCCTGAGACAGGGGGTTATTACAATGAGCAGTTCTTC